This T cell receptor beta chain was profiled in a study of blood T cells in healthy people across ages (dated by TCRdb to about 2015). Regarding the complete study: Template switching captured roughly one uniquely barcoded TCR beta cDNA molecule per two T cells in model experiments. The study measured age-related changes in TCR beta repertoire diversity using deep sequencing normalized with unique cDNA molecular identifiers. The donors were split into four age groups: young (average roughly 15 years), middle-aged (around 40), aged (62) and long-lived (approximately 80). Donors of different ages were randomly distributed across sequencing lanes to avoid experimental bias. For two donors (one aged 18 to 29 and one aged 80 or older), the study analyzed two additional independent replicas of 1 million unique cDNA reads from the same blood draw.

Donors were 30 to 45 systemically healthy Caucasian individuals from Russia aged roughly 6 to 95 years. Each donor gave ten milliliters of peripheral blood, collected into EDTA-treated Vacutainer tubes. PBMCs were isolated by Ficoll-Paque density-gradient centrifugation, with at least 6 million obtained per sample. Trizol reagent was used to extract total RNA from the PBMCs, yielding at least 5.5 micrograms per sample. Naive CD45RAhigh/CD27high T cell percentages were measured by flow cytometry on a PBMC aliquot from every donor. The library was generated by 5' RACE. The data were produced on an Illumina HiSeq 2500. A second PCR of about 6 to 11 cycles was performed with a sample-barcoded 5' primer and a J-beta primer mix. A template-switch 5' adaptor carrying 12 random nucleotides introduced a unique molecular identifier onto each TCR beta cDNA molecule. Each sample yielded at least 3 million CDR3-containing paired-end reads. First-strand cDNA was synthesized from all RNA with the Mint cDNA synthesis kit, primed by a TRBC-specific oligonucleotide. All cDNA was treated with uracil-DNA glycosylase and then went through a first 18-cycle PCR with the universal primers M1SS and BC2_uni_R. The paper's data handling went like this. For normalization, 1 million high-quality reads, each with a distinct molecular identifier, were randomly selected from each sample. Instead of being binned into consensus sequences, reads with shared molecular identifiers were discarded. MiTCR, set to a Q25 quality threshold and the strictest error-elimination algorithm, was used for CDR3 identification, clonotype clustering and error correction. A nonparametric unseen species model with Euler transformation was used to estimate lower-bound total TCR beta diversity. TCRdb reworked the public reads: Q25 trimming with fastp, MiXCR clone assembly, productive beta chains retained. One record per CDR3 amino acid sequence lists the most common genes and DNA. TCRdb's processing, not the authors' own work, is the source of the V and J calls. Here the sample has about 1.7 million distinct CDR3 sequences; 28% occur a single time. Clones ranked in the top ten supply roughly 8.2% of the sample.

The CDR3 covers 15 residues, taking in both the cysteine and the phenylalanine. The CDR3 DNA has 45 bases and is translated from base 1. Clipping removes 8 bases from V and 6 bases from J, with 12 as the unmatched junction base count. Broader findings and caveats from the paper: Observed TCR beta diversity correlated strongly with the percentage of naive T cells measured by flow cytometry. Because profiling used bulk unsorted PBMCs, naive and antigen-experienced compartments could not be compared conclusively. As age increased, observed TCR beta diversity per million T cells dropped in a roughly linear way, and a significant reduction was already evident by age 40. Total diversity estimates from one million sequenced T cells were considered lower bounds and underestimates. Because the CMV infection status of the donors was unknown, age-related changes in expanded clonotypes may potentially have been confounded. Compared with the aged group, the long-lived group had more naive CD4+ T cells, fewer expanded clones and increased TCR diversity, a pattern suggesting age selection.

This clonotype was picked up a small number of times. Its antigen remains unidentified. There are no base qualities to consult, and no much larger clone falls within one base. This TCR derives from a woman in her twenties or thirties in good health. Source material: blood. The sequence links TRBV12-3 or TRBV12-4 to TRBJ2-1, with 8 bases in between that match TRBD2. The CDR3 reads CASGFSQAGGNEQFF. The DNA sequence reads TGTGCCAGCGGGTTTTCCCAGGCGGGGGGCAATGAGCAGTTCTTC.